The subject of this entry is one T cell receptor (beta chain). Some clones are missing from TCRdb's copy, which holds only in-frame ones; the method was immunoSEQ multiplex PCR. The data show 2 million to 2.5 million clones, with approximately 94% seen just once and roughly 0.13% held by the top ten. CDR1 is MNHNY, CDR2 SVGAGI, per germline (reference sequence). The CDR3 extends over 16 amino acids. V lost 0 bases and J lost 5; bases outside the gene matches: 8. The record originates from a study of shared clonotypes between healthy human individuals. Study as a whole: Three plates were used per donor for CD4 naive, three for CD4 memory, two for CD8 naive and one for CD8 memory.

In the CD4+ fraction, cells were divided into CD45RA+ naive and CD45RA-negative memory subsets. This chain joins TRBV6-6 and TRBJ2-7; 9 nucleotides align to TRBD2. What was sequenced was naive CD4+ T cells sorted from blood. As for subset: CD45RA+ positively selected. The TCR originated in a man between 18 and 35 years old in good health. CDR3 DNA: TGTGCCAGCAGTTACTCGGGACTAGCCGCCGGAGACGAGCAGTACTTC. It specifies CASSYSGLAAGDEQYF.